This T cell receptor (beta chain) was identified in a study of blood T cell repertoires in COVID-19. On the study more broadly: Samples of COVID-19 (acute and convalescent) were obtained from the United States, Italy and Spain.

The Seattle site enrolled patients during active infection and followed them longitudinally. This CDR3 has 16 residues. Trimming took 7 bases from V and 2 from J, leaving 18 bases between them. Germline V lookup: CDR1 MDHEN, CDR2 SYDVKM. The table came from immunoSEQ multiplex PCR; TCRdb's copy has only in-frame clones and leaves some out. The sample consists of some 50,000 clones, 87% of them appearing once. The clonotype comes from an elderly woman with COVID-19, enrolled during active disease. The sample comprised peripheral blood. This chain uses TRBV28 with TRBJ1-5; D possibly corresponds to TRBD1 (5 bases). In DNA, the CDR3 is TGTGCCAGCAACATGGGGGGGTCCGGGGGCAATCAGCCCCAGCATTTT. Encoded protein: CASNMGGSGGNQPQHF. The entire variable domain, with the rest obtained from reference TRBV28 and TRBJ1-5, is as follows: DVKVTQSSRYLVKRTGEKVFLECVQDMDHENMFWYRQDPGLGLRLIYFSYDVKMKEKGDIPEGYSVSREKKERFSLILESASTNQTSMYLCASNMGGSGGNQPQHFGDGTRLSIL.